These 24 T cell receptor beta chains originate from one sample sequenced in a study of Graves' ophthalmopathy and Graves' hyperthyroidism. The TCR beta CDR3 regions underwent amplification from RNA transcripts. RT-PCR was first run with HTBI primers, then multiplex PCR in a second round. TCRdb re-analysed the multiplex PCR reads in MiXCR, keeping a single row per CDR3 protein. This sample has approximately 330,000 distinct CDR3 sequences; 17% occur once, and the top ten carry 10% to 15%. The sequenced material came from peripheral blood. Receptors originate from an adult man with Graves' ophthalmopathy.

This clonotype was seen repeatedly, ten times or more. This chain uses TRBV11-3 with TRBJ2-7; 13 positions agree with TRBD2. Trimming cost V 1 base and J 3 bases; bases outside gene matches: 6. Germline V lookup: CDR1 SGHNT, CDR2 YENEEA. This CDR3 has 17 residues. The CDR3 coding sequence is TGTGCCAGCAGCTTAGGGGGGACTAGCGGGATCAGCTACGAGCAGTACTTC. It yields the protein CASSLGGTSGISYEQYF.

This clonotype is a singleton in its sample. The V call is TRBV12-3 or TRBV12-4, the J call TRBJ2-2, with TRBD1 identical over 8 bases. After removal of 1 base from V and 1 base from J, the junction contained 2 bases not matched to a gene. This CDR3 region has 16 residues. In DNA form, the CDR3 reads TGTGCCAGCAGTTTAGTCGGGACAGGGAACACCGGGGAGCTGTTTTTT. Translated: CASSLVGTGNTGELFF.

This clonotype was counted at least ten times. The chain uses TRBV27 and TRBJ1-1; D may be TRBD1 (6 bases). V lost 7 bases to trimming and J lost 8 bases, with 14 bases between them. This CDR3 has 12 amino acids. CDR1 and CDR2 (germline): MNHEY, SMNVEV (reference sequence). The CDR3 nucleotides read TGTGCCAGCATCTCCTGGGGACAAGAAGCTTTCTTT. It yields the protein CASISWGQEAFF.

This clonotype occurred many times. This chain joins TRBV7-2 and TRBJ2-7; TRBD1 is a possible D gene (6 bases). Per germline, CDR1 SGHTA and CDR2 FQGNSA. V was shortened by 5 bases and J by 3 bases, with 17 bases between the two germline ends. This CDR3 region has 15 residues. CDR3 amino acids: CASSPQPSRGYEQYF. CDR3 nucleotides: TGTGCCAGCAGCCCCCAACCCTCCAGGGGCTACGAGCAGTACTTC.

Ten or more counts support this clonotype. This chain connects TRBV29-1 to TRBJ2-6, with 8 bases lining up with TRBD2. Germline V gene lookup returns CDR1 SQVTM and CDR2 ANQGSEA. V was clipped by 6 bases and J by 4 bases; unmatched bases: 8. The CDR3 loop spans 15 amino acids. CDR3 in amino acids: CSVKRGGAGANVLTF. DNA of the CDR3: TGCAGCGTAAAACGGGGGGGGGCCGGGGCCAACGTCCTGACTTTC.

At least ten counts were recorded for this clonotype. The CDR3 DNA sequence: TGTGCCAGCAGCCAACTCCGGAGAGGCGGCTACACCTTC. It translates to CASSQLRRGGYTF. The rearrangement uses TRBV6-1 and TRBJ1-2; D remains unclear. Looked up from germline, CDR1 is MNHNS and CDR2 is SASEGT. The V end was cut by 6 bases, the J end by 8 bases, with 16 bases between. The CDR3 covers 13 residues.

The chain combines TRBV19 with TRBJ2-2, with 8 bases lining up with TRBD2. Per the germline V gene, CDR1 is LNHDA and CDR2 is SQIVND (reference sequence). This CDR3 has 15 residues. V shed 8 bases, J shed 3 bases, and the junction held 8 bases outside the gene matches. This CDR3 reads CASERERGHTGELFF. The CDR3 bases are TGTGCCAGTGAGCGGGAGAGAGGGCACACCGGGGAGCTGTTTTTT.

V and J are TRBV6-2 or TRBV6-3 and TRBJ2-5; the match to TRBD1 covers 10 bases. The ends lost 6 bases at V and 3 bases at J; junction bases unmatched: 7. Germline V gene data show CDR1 as MNHEY and CDR2 as SVGEGT. CDR3 size: 15 residues. The CDR3 here is CASSLTGTGEETQYF. CDR3 nucleotides: TGTGCCAGCAGCCTTACCGGGACAGGGGAAGAGACCCAGTACTTC.

This clonotype has a single count. This chain uses TRBV25-1 with TRBJ1-1, with 9 positions matching TRBD1. Germline loops: CDR1 MGHDK, CDR2 SYGVNS. The CDR3 extends over 15 amino acids. V lost 1 base, J lost 5 bases, and 5 bases stayed unmatched. CDR3 sequence: CASSEWGTGRTEAFF. Here the CDR3 DNA reads TGTGCCAGCAGTGAATGGGGGACAGGGAGGACTGAAGCTTTCTTT.

This clonotype was seen at least ten times. The V call is TRBV6-1, the J call TRBJ1-2; D perhaps matches TRBD1 (5 bases). CDR3 length equals 12 residues. The V end lost 5 bases, the J end lost 9 bases, and 13 bases lay between the germline ends. Germline-derived CDR1 and CDR2 are MNHNS and SASEGT. CDR3 in DNA: TGTGCCAGCAGTCGGCAGGGAATAAGCTACACCTTC. Encoded protein: CASSRQGISYTF.

This clonotype has ten or more counts. The chain carries TRBV11-2 and TRBJ1-1; D is ambiguous. CDR1 and CDR2 (germline): SGHAT, FQNNGV. The CDR3 totals 11 residues. The V and J ends lost 0 bases and 13 bases respectively, with 9 bases between them. The CDR3 DNA follows: TGTGCCAGCAGCTTAGATTGGGAGGGTTTCTTT. Translated: CASSLDWEGFF.

This clonotype was detected ten times or more. The V gene is TRBV4-1, the J gene TRBJ1-5; weak D call: TRBD1 (6 bases). The germline V gene has CDR1 MGHRA and CDR2 YSYEKL. Trimming took off 0 bases at V and 2 bases at J, with 11 bases between the two ends. The CDR3 runs 16 residues. The CDR3 protein is CASSQDIGGGNQPQHF. In DNA, the CDR3 is TGCGCCAGCAGCCAAGATATCGGGGGCGGCAATCAGCCCCAGCATTTT.

This clonotype was picked up many times. V gene TRBV7-2 combines with J gene TRBJ1-1; 9 bases match TRBD1. From germline, CDR1 is SGHTA and CDR2 FQGNSA. The V and J ends lost 5 bases and 5 bases, in that order; junction bases with no gene match: 6. This CDR3 contains 14 residues. The CDR3 DNA sequence: TGTGCCAGCAGCGTCCGACAGGGGGGGACTGAAGCTTTCTTT. Translated, it gives CASSVRQGGTEAFF.

Many counts were recorded for this clonotype. The genes are TRBV28 and TRBJ1-3, with unresolved D. The CDR3 loop spans 13 amino acids. Trimming left V 3 bases short and J 5 bases short, with 8 bases between. The germline CDR1 and CDR2 sequences are MDHEN and SYDVKM. The CDR3 region has the DNA TGTGCCAGCAGTTTGACTCAGAGAAACACCATATATTTT. Translating gives CASSLTQRNTIYF.

Ten or more counts support this clonotype. V is TRBV29-1 and J is TRBJ2-7; the D gene is possibly TRBD1 (6 bases). Deletions cut 1 base from V and 6 bases from J, with 10 bases between. The CDR3 consists of 12 residues. Germline V lookup: CDR1 SQVTM, CDR2 ANQGSEA. The CDR3 nucleotides read TGCAGCGTTGAAGTTACAGGGCCCGAGCAGTACTTC. Translated, it gives CSVEVTGPEQYF.

The rearrangement joins TRBV30 to TRBJ1-5; tentative D call: TRBD1 (6 bases). The CDR3 consists of 13 residues. V lost 7 bases to trimming and J lost 3 bases, with 13 bases between them. The germline V gene encodes CDR1 GTSNPN and CDR2 SVGIG (reference sequence). CDR3 nucleotides: TGTGCCTACCAGGACAGACTCAATCAGCCCCAGCATTTT. Translated: CAYQDRLNQPQHF.

Ten or more counts support this clonotype. V is TRBV30 and J is TRBJ1-2; possible D gene TRBD1, 5 bases. Trimming pared 5 bases from V and 1 base from J, leaving 11 bases between. The CDR3 has 13 amino acids. Per the germline V gene, CDR1 is GTSNPN and CDR2 is SVGIG (reference sequence). The CDR3 DNA reads TGTGCCTGGGAGACAGTTCTTAACTATGGCTACACCTTC. It codes for CAWETVLNYGYTF.

Ten or more counts support this clonotype. The CDR3 reads CSAEVYGQETQYF. For the CDR3, the DNA is TGCAGCGCTGAGGTTTATGGCCAAGAGACCCAGTACTTC. The chain is built from TRBV29-1 and TRBJ2-5; D unclear. The V gene's germline CDR1 is SQVTM and CDR2 ANQGSEA. The V end lost 7 bases, the J end lost 1 base, and 13 bases lay between the germline ends. The CDR3 spans 13 residues.

At least ten counts were recorded for this clonotype. The rearrangement uses TRBV27 and TRBJ1-6; possible D gene TRBD1, 6 bases. The V end was cut by 6 bases, the J end by 5 bases, with 14 bases between. The CDR3 is 15 residues long. The germline gives CDR1 MNHEY, CDR2 SMNVEV (reference sequence). CDR3 DNA: TGTGCCAGCAGGGATGATGGACAGCATAATTCACCCCTCCACTTT. This gives the protein CASRDDGQHNSPLHF.

This clonotype was observed many times. The V call is TRBV27, the J call TRBJ2-7; D gene ambiguous. The V end lost 10 bases, the J end lost 4 bases, and 17 bases lay between the germline ends. CDR1 and CDR2 (germline): MNHEY, SMNVEV (reference sequence). The CDR3 extends over 13 amino acids. CDR3 sequence reads: CATLDLVNYEQYF. In DNA form, the CDR3 reads TGTGCCACCCTGGACCTCGTAAATTACGAGCAGTACTTC.

Ten or more counts support this clonotype. V is TRBV28 and J is TRBJ1-3; possibly TRBD1 for D (5 bases). In germline, CDR1 is MDHEN, CDR2 SYDVKM. V lost 6 bases to trimming and J lost 8 bases, with 17 bases between them. The CDR3 length is 14 residues. CDR3 sequence: CASSLGAAGHTIYF. The CDR3, as DNA: TGTGCCAGCAGCCTTGGGGCGGCCGGGCACACCATATATTTT.

This clonotype has at least ten counts. The chain has TRBV6-5 and TRBJ1-2, with D perhaps matching TRBD1 (6 bases). Trimming shortened V by 6 bases and J by 4 bases, and 18 bases separated the two germline ends. CDR1 MNHEY and CDR2 SVGAGI come from the germline V gene. This CDR3 is built from 15 residues. The CDR3 reads CASRTSGVGVYGYTF. The CDR3 DNA follows: TGTGCCAGCAGAACGTCAGGGGTTGGTGTCTATGGCTACACCTTC.

This clonotype came up many times. The genes are TRBV5-1 and TRBJ2-7, with 8 positions matching TRBD2. Germline assignment: CDR1 SGHRS and CDR2 YFSETQ. J was trimmed by 0 bases and V by 5 bases; bases with no gene match: 4. The CDR3 has 14 amino acids. The chain's CDR3 is CASSRTSSSYEQYF. Written as DNA, the CDR3 is TGCGCCAGCAGTCGGACTAGCAGCTCCTACGAGCAGTACTTC.

V usage is TRBV6-2 or TRBV6-3 and J usage is TRBJ2-1; TRBD2 matches at 7 bases. V shed 0 bases, J shed 3 bases, and the junction held 5 bases outside the gene matches. Per the germline V gene, CDR1 is MNHEY and CDR2 is SVGEGT. This CDR3 contains 16 residues. The CDR3 sequence is CASSYSLAAYYNEQFF. The CDR3 nucleotides read TGTGCCAGCAGTTACTCCCTAGCGGCCTACTACAATGAGCAGTTCTTC.